This T cell receptor (beta chain) was identified in a study of spatial heterogeneity in lung cancer. This clonotype was detected many times. The antigen is unknown. Findings and limits, study-wide: One measure, the expanded intratumoral alpha and beta TCR count, tracked tumor mutation counts.

With 7 bases clipped from V and 5 bases from J, the junction kept 12 bases outside the gene matches. The germline CDR1 and CDR2 sequences are DFQATT and SNEGSKA (reference sequence). The CDR3 contains 14 residues. TCRdb re-analysed the 5' RACE reads in MiXCR, keeping a single row per CDR3 protein. The profile shows 20,000 to 25,000 distinct CDR3 sequences, roughly 3% of them singletons. The time point: sample taken at primary tumor resection. Patients with untreated early-stage non-small cell lung cancer, numbering some 72, were the donors. Frozen PBMC, nontumor lung or tumor provided whole RNA, which was sequenced unsorted.

The clonotype originates from a male donor with early-stage non-small cell lung cancer. The starting material was lung tumor tissue, obtained at surgery. V and J are TRBV20-1 and TRBJ2-7, with TRBD2 matching 9 bases. CDR3 DNA: TGCAGTGGGACGATGACTAGCGGAGTAAACGAGCAGTACTTC. It yields the protein CSGTMTSGVNEQYF.